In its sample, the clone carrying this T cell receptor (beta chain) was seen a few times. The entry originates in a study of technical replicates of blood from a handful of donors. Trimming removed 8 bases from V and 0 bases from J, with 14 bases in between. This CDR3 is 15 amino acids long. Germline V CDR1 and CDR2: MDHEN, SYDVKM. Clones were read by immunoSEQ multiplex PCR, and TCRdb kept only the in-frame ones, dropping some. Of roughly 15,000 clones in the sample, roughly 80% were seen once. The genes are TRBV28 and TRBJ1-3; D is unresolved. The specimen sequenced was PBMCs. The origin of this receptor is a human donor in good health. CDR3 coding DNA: TGTGCCAGCCATGGACTTTCCGACTCTGGAAACACCATATATTTT. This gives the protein CASHGLSDSGNTIYF.